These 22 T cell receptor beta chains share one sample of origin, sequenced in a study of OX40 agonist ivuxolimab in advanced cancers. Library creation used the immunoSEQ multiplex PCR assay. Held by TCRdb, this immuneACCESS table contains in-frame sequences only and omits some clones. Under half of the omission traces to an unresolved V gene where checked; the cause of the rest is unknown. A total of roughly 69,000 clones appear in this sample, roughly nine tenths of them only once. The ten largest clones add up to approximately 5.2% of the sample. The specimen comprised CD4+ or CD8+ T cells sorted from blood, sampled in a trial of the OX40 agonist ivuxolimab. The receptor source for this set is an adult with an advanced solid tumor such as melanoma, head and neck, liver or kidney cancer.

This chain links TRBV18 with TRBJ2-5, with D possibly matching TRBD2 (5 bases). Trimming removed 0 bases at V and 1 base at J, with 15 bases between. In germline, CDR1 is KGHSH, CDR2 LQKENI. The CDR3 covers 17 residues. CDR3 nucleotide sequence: TGTGCCAGCTCACCACCGAGGGCAGGCCCGGGCCAAGAGACCCAGTACTTC. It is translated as CASSPPRAGPGQETQYF.

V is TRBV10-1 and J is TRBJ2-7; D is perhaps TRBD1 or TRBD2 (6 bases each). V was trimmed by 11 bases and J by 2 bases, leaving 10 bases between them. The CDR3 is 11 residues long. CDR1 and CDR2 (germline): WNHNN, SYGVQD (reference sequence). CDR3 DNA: TGCGCCGGGGGGCCTACCTACGAGCAGTACTTC. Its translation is CAGGPTYEQYF.

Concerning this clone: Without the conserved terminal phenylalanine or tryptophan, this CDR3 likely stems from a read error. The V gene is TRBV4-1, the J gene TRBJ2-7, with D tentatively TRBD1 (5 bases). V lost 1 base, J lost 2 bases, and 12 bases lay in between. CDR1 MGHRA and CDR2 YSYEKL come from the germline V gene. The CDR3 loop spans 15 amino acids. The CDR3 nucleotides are TGCGCCAGCAGCCAAGGGGAAGCAGGGACCTACGAGCAGTACCTC. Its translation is CASSQGEAGTYEQYL.

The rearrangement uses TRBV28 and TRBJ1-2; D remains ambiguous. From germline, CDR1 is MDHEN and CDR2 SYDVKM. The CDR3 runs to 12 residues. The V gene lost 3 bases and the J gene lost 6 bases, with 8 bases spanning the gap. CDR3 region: CASSFPGDGYTF. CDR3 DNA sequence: TGTGCCAGCAGTTTTCCCGGGGATGGCTACACCTTC.

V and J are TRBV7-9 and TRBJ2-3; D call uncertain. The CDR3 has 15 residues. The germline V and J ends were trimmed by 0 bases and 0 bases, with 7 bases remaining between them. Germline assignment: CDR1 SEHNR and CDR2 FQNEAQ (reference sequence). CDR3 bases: TGTGCCAGCAGCTTAGCGAATAGAAGCACAGATACGCAGTATTTT. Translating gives CASSLANRSTDTQYF.

The CDR3 region has the DNA TGTGCCAGCAGCTCGACAGTCGGCTACACCTTC. This gives the protein CASSSTVGYTF. The chain employs TRBV28 and TRBJ1-2; the D gene is possibly TRBD1 (5 bases). The CDR3 is made up of 11 amino acids. The V and J ends lost 6 bases and 8 bases respectively, with 10 bases between them. Germline V gene data show CDR1 as MDHEN and CDR2 as SYDVKM.

The CDR3 sequence is CASSSLAGGPYNEQFF. CDR3 DNA sequence: TGTGCCAGCAGTTCCTTAGCGGGAGGGCCCTACAATGAGCAGTTCTTC. This chain joins TRBV6-5 and TRBJ2-1, with 11 bases identical to TRBD2. This CDR3 comprises 16 residues. With V trimmed by 4 bases and J by 2 bases, 4 bases remained unmatched. Germline CDR1 and CDR2: MNHEY and SVGAGI.

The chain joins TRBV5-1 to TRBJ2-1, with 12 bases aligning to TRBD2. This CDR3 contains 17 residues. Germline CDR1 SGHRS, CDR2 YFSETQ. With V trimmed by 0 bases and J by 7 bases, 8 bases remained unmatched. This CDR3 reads CASSLARLAGEGNEQFF. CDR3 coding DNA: TGCGCCAGCAGCTTGGCCAGACTAGCGGGAGAAGGAAATGAGCAGTTCTTC.

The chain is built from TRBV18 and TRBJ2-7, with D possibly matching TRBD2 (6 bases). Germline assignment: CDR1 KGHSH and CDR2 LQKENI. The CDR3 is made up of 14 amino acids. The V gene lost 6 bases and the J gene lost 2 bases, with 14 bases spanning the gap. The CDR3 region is CASSSPASAYEQYF. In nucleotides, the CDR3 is TGTGCCAGCTCCTCCCCCGCTAGCGCCTACGAGCAGTACTTC.

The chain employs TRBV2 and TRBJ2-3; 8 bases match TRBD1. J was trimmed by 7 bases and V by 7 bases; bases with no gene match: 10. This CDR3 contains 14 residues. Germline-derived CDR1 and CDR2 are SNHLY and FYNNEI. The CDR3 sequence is CASTGDRSTHTQYF. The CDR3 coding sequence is TGTGCCAGCACTGGGGACAGGTCTACTCATACGCAGTATTTT.

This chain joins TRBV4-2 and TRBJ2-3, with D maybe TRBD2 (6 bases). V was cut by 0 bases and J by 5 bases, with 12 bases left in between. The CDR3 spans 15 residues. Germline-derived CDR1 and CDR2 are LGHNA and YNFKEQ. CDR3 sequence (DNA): TGTGCCAGCAGCCAAGAAGGAGTCGGGGGAGATACGCAGTATTTT. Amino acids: CASSQEGVGGDTQYF.

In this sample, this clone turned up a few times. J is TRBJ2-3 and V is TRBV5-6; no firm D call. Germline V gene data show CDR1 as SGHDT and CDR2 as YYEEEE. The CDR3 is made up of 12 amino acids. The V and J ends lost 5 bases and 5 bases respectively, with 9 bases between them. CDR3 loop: CASSRARDTQYF. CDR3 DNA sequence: TGTGCCAGCAGTAGGGCTAGAGATACGCAGTATTTT.

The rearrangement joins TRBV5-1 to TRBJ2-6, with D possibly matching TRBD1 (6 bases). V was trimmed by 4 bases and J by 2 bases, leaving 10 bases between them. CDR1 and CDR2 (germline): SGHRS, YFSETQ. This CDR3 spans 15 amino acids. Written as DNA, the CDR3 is TGCGCCAGCAGCCTAAGGGGGACTGGGGCCAACGTCCTGACTTTC. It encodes CASSLRGTGANVLTF.

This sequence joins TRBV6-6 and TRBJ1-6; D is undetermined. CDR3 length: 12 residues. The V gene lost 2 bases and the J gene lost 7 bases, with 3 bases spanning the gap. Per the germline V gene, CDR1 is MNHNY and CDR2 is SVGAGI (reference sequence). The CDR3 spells CASSYANSPLHF. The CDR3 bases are TGTGCCAGCAGTTACGCAAATTCACCCCTCCACTTT.

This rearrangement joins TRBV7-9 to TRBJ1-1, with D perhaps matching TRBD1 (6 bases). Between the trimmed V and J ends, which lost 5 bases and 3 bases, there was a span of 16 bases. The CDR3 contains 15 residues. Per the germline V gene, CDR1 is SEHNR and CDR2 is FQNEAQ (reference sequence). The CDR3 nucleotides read TGTGCCAGCAGCCCCTCCACAGGGAGTTACACTGAAGCTTTCTTT. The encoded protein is CASSPSTGSYTEAFF. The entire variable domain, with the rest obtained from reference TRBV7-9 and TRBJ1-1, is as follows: DTGVSQNPRHKITKRGQNVTFRCDPISEHNRLYWYRQTLGQGPEFLTYFQNEAQLEKSRLLSDRFSAERPKGSFSTLEIQRTEQGDSAMYLCASSPSTGSYTEAFFGQGTRLTVV.

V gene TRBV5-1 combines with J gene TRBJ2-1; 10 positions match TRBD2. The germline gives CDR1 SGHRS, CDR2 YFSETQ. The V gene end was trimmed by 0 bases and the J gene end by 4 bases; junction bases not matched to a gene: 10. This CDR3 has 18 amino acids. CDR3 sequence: CASSLAVIAGGYYNEQFF. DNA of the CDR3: TGCGCCAGCAGCTTGGCGGTAATAGCGGGAGGCTATTACAATGAGCAGTTCTTC.

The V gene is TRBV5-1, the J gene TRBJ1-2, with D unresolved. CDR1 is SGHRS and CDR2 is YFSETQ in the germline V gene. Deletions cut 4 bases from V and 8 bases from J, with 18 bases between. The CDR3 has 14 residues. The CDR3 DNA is TGCGCCAGCAGCCGAGAACTAGATTCAAAGGGCTACACCTTC. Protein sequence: CASSRELDSKGYTF.

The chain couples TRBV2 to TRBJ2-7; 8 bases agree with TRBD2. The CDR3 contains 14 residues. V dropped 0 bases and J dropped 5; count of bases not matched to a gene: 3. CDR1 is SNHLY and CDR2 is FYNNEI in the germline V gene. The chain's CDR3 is CASSEASGIDEQYF. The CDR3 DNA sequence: TGTGCCAGCAGTGAAGCTAGCGGGATAGACGAGCAGTACTTC.

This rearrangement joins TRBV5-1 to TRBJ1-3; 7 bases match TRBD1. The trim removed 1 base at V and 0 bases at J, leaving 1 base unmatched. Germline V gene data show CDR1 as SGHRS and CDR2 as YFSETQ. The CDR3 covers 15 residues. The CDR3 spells CASSLRGRSGNTIYF. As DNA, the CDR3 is TGCGCCAGCAGCTTGAGGGGGCGCTCTGGAAACACCATATATTTT.

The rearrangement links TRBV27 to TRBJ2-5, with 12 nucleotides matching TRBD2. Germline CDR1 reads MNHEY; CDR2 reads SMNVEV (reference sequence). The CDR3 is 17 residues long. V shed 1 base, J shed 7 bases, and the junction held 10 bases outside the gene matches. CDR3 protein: CASSLLGLAGGLATQYF. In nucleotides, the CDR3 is TGTGCCAGCAGTTTATTGGGGCTAGCGGGAGGGTTGGCGACCCAGTACTTC.

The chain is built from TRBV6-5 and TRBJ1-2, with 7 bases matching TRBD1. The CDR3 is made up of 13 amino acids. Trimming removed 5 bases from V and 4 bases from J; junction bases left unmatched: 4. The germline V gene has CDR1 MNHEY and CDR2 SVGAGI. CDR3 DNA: TGTGCCAGCAGTACGGGACAGATCTATGGCTACACCTTC. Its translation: CASSTGQIYGYTF.

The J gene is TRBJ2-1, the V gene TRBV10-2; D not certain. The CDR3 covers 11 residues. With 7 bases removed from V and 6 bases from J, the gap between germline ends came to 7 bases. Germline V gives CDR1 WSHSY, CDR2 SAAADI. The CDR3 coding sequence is TGCGCCAGCACAGTGGCCAATGAGCAGTTCTTC. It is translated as CASTVANEQFF.